This TCR beta chain was sequenced in a study of cytomegalovirus exposure and HLA in healthy donors. Vbeta (60) and Jbeta (13) primers were used in the PCR. Sequenced by immunoSEQ multiplex PCR; TCRdb stores in-frame clones only, minus some. In the table there are roughly 120,000 clones, approximately 80% of which are singletons. The CDR3 is 13 residues long. Unmatched junction bases numbered 4, after V lost 5 bases and J lost 4 bases. The germline gives CDR1 SGHTA, CDR2 FQGTGA. The TCR comes from a woman in her 40s in good health and CMV-seropositive. The sequencing input was PBMCs. This sequence joins TRBV7-3 and TRBJ1-1, with 7 bases aligning to TRBD1. CDR3 sequence (DNA): TGTGCCAGCAGCCCGCAGGGGGGCACTGAAGCTTTCTTT. Translating it yields CASSPQGGTEAFF.